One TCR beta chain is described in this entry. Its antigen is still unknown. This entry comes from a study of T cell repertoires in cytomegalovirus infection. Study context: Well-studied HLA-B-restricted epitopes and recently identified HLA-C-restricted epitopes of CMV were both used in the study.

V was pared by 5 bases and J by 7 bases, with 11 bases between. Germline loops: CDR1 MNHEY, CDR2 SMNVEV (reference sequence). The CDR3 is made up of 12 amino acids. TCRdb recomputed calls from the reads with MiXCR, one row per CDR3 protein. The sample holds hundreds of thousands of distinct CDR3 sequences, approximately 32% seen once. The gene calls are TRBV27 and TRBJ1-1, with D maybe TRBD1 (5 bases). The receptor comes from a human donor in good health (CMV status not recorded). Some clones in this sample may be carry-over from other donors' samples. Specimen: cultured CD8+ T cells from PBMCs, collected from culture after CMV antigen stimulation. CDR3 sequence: CASSHGGGEAFF. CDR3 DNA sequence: TGTGCCAGCAGTCACGGTGGGGGTGAAGCTTTCTTT.